This T cell receptor (beta chain) was captured in a study of PD-1 blockade in classical Hodgkin lymphoma (dated by TCRdb to 2018 to 2021). Notes on the research overall: Nivolumab dosing was 3 mg/kg intravenously every 2 weeks, continuing until either disease progression or unacceptable toxicity. A peripheral blood immune signature of response to PD-1 blockade in classical Hodgkin lymphoma was defined using TCR beta sequencing and CyTOF. Broader findings and caveats from the paper: Patients starting nivolumab less than 1 year after ASCT had lower diversity and were excluded from later analyses to avoid confounding by immune reconstitution. By C4D1, a significant rise was seen in CD4+ TCR diversity but not in CD8+ TCR diversity (p=0.0027 vs p=0.16), and the rise was most apparent among complete responders (p=0.02). The study was limited to a single clinical trial cohort, and causes of repertoire differences, possibly disease activity or prior therapy, remained undefined. Baseline TCR diversity was reported to be lower in newly diagnosed patients than in healthy donors, and even lower in relapsed/refractory patients. Among trial patients, those achieving complete response had baseline diversity similar to that of newly diagnosed patients, while diversity was significantly lower in partial responders and progressors.

The Qiagen DNeasy kit was used to extract genomic DNA from unsorted PBMCs and from the negatively selected CD4+ and CD8+ fractions. TCR beta CDR3 regions were amplified by immunoSEQ multiplex PCR using primers annealing to V and J segments. A synthetic immune receptor repertoire was used to minimize amplification bias, and remaining bias was computationally removed after sequencing. The original pipeline was this. Custom Python scripts were used to quantify repertoire diversity as the Shannon entropy index. The unsorted, CD4+ and CD8+ repertoires were each analyzed separately, with the exception of combined analyses, where CD4+ and CD8+ sequences were merged in silico. Clonal expansion was defined as a frequency increase of at least 2-fold after treatment compared with C1D1, and clones undetected at baseline were assigned a pseudocount of 0.5. Singleton clones were defined as clones with 0 or 1 copy at C1D1, and non-singleton clones were defined as clones with 2 or more copies. Clones expanded in unsorted samples were labelled as CD4+, CD8+ or unknown by matching protein sequences in sorted samples from the same patient. Wilcoxon tests on paired samples were used to test diversity changes from C1D1 to C4D1. As stored in TCRdb, this immuneACCESS dataset retains in-frame rearrangements with V and J assigned. A fraction of the clones does not appear; measured against another copy, unresolved V genes explain less than half of the discrepancy, and the remainder lacks a known reason. V and J calls and clone size are copied from that table; D and trimming were computed from the DNA. The sample includes 20,000 to 25,000 clones, with around 86% observed a single time. The leading ten clones occupy 20% of the sample.

The intended sense of this specimen's time point label: cycle 2 day 1 (C2D1) of nivolumab. Every trial patient had relapsed following autologous stem cell transplantation, and prior brentuximab vedotin exposure was what differed among cohorts A, B and C. The trial cohort was composed of around 60 patients with relapsed/refractory classical Hodgkin lymphoma, for whom complete response, partial response or progressive disease was recorded as best overall response. Single-agent nivolumab was administered to trial patients in the multi-cohort phase II CheckMate 205 trial. Best overall response was determined by an independent review committee according to the 2007 International Working Group response criteria. PBMCs from the trial were collected at three points: immediately before nivolumab initiation (C1D1), and during therapy at cycle 2 day 1 and cycle 4 day 1. Peripheral blood was collected in 8 mL Vacutainer Cell Preparation Tubes, from which PBMCs were isolated by centrifugation and then cryopreserved.

About this clone itself: Its target antigen remains unknown. It has no much larger one-base neighbor in the sample; base qualities were not kept.

In the germline V gene, CDR1 corresponds to SGHDT and CDR2 to YYEEEE. The cysteine opens and the phenylalanine closes a CDR3 of 16 amino acids. The only DNA kept is the CDR3, 48 bases in frame from the first base. Trimmed from V: 5 bases; trimmed from J: 0 bases; junction bases lacking a gene match: 10. The V and J genes are TRBV5-6 and TRBJ1-1, and 7 junction bases match TRBD1. The sequence was collected from a human donor with classical Hodgkin lymphoma. The sample here was peripheral blood mononuclear cells (PBMCs), taken before the second cycle of nivolumab. The CDR3 here reads CASRTQGFFLNTEAFF. The DNA is TGTGCCAGCAGGACACAGGGGTTTTTCTTGAACACTGAAGCTTTCTTT.